The entry that follows covers one T cell receptor beta chain sequence. Its antigen is undetermined. This sample was included in a study of identical twins. General study results and limits: Where beta out-of-frame sequences were concerned, excess twin sharing was weaker. In zero-insertion analyses, partial confounding could arise from invariant MAIT and iNKT cells. Beta clonotypes that were abundant in cord blood contained fewer insertions, a pattern absent from memory repertoires. Cross-sectional statistics, not tracking of the same donors, supported the conclusions.

TCRdb recomputed calls from the 5' RACE reads with MiXCR, one row per CDR3 protein. This sample has roughly 470,000 distinct CDR3 sequences; 14% occur once, and the top ten carry approximately 1%. The germline V and J ends were trimmed by 1 base and 6 bases, with 11 bases remaining between them. The V gene's germline CDR1 is LGHDT and CDR2 YNNKEL (reference sequence). The CDR3 runs 14 residues. These data were likewise used in another study, on yellow fever vaccine responses in identical twins.

This clonotype originated in a woman aged 18-29 years in good health. J is TRBJ2-3 and V is TRBV3-1, with D uncertain. Material: CD4+ T cells sorted from blood. The CDR3 protein is CASSQAYVMDTQYF. The CDR3 region has the DNA TGTGCCAGCAGCCAAGCTTATGTTATGGATACGCAGTATTTT.